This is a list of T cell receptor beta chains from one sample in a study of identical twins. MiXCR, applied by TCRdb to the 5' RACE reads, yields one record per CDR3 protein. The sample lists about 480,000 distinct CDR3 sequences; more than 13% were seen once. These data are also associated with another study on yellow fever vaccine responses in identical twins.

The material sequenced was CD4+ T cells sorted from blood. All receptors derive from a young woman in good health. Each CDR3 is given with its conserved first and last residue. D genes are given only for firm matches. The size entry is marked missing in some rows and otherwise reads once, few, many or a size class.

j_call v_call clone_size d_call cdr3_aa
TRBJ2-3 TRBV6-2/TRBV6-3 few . CASGKTGGGPDTQYF
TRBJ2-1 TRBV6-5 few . CASSYYGRGSYNEQFF
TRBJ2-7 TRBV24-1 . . CATSDANRVGEQYF
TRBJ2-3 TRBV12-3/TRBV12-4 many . CASSRARTQYF
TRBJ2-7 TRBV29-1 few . CSVEGVEGDYEQYF
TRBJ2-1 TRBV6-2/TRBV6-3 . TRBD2 CATIRTSGALTNEQFF
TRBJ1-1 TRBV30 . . CARTASLGTEAFF
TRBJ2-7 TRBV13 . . CASSLEGGSSSYEQYF
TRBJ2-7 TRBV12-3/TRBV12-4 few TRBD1 CASTPSQGARGEQYF
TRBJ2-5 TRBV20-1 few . CSARNRAGLETQYF
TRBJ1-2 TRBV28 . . CASSFSASGYTF
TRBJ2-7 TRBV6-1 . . CASSEPRGHEQYF
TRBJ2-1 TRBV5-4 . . CASSHPGAGEQFF
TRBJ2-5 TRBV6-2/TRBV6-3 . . CASSYSYRLAAYQETQYF
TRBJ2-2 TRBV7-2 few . CASSLTGKAGELFF
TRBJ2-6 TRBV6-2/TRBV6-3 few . CASTPGGRSGANVLTF
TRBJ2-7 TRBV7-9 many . CASSPRGQSLYEQYF
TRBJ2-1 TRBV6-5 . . CASRVRNEQFF
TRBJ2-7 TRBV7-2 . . CASSTGPSYEQYF
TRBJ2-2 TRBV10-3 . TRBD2 CATWGLGNTGELFF
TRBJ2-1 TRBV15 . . CATSNLRQDRNEQFF
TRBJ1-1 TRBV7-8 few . CASSWDRTTEAFF
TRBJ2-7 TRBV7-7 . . CARFSGGTREQYF
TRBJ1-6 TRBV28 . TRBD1 CASSLYVQGASLF
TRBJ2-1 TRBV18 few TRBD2 CASSRTSGSNNEQFF
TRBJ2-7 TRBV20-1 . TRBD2 CSAGPASGGDSSYEQYF
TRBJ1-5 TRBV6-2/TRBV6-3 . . CASSLARDYQPQHF
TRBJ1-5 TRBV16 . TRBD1 CASSQSDRGGNQPQHF
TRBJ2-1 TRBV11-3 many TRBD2 CASSLVIAGTYNEQFF
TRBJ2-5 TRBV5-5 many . CASSLGQLYQETQYF
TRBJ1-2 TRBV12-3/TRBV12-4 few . CASSSQGKNYGYTF
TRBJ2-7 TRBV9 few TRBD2 CASSVRAGGSYEQYF
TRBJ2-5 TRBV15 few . CATSYQWVSEETQYF
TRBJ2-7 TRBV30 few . CAWSAASYEQYF
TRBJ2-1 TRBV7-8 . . CASSLASGLSYNEQFF
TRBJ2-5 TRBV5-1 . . CASSFRDAQETQYF
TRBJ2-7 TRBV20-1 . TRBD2 CSAKGNPGLADLGQYF
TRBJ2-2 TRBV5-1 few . CASSLSLGGHTGELFF
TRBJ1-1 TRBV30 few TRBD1 CAWGDRPNTEAFF
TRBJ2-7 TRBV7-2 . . CASSTDSSRYEQYF
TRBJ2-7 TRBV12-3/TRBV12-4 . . CASSQFKDHEQYF
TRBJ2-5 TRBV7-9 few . CASTTEETQYF
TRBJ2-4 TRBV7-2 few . CASSQSGRSLAKNIQYF
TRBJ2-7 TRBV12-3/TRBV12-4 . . CASSFKEGQEQYF
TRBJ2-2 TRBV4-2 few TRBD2 CASSQDTSGRADINGELFF
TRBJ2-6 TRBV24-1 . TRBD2 CATSDSLTSGNSGANVLTF
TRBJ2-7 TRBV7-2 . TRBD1 CASSLAGTGGIHEQYF
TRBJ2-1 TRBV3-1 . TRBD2 CASSHSGDQQFF
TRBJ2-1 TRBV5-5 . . CASSRGTQGYEQFF
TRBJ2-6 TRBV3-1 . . CASSQLTGTSGANVLTF
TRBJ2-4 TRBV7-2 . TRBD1 CASSWGQGEYKNIQYF
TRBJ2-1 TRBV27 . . CASRTFNEQFF
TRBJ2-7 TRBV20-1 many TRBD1 CSARDTGGSHEQYF
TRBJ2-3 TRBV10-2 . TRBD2 CASSVSRGETDTQYF
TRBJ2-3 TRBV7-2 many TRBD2 CASRGAGRSTDTQYF
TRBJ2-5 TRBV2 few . CASSETRGRETQYF
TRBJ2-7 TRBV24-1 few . CATSEGDISYEQYF
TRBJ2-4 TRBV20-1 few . CSAHRGGTPKNIQYF
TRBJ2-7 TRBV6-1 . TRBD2 CASSATSGQTYEQYF
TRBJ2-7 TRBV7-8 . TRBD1 CASSLQGARVGEQYF